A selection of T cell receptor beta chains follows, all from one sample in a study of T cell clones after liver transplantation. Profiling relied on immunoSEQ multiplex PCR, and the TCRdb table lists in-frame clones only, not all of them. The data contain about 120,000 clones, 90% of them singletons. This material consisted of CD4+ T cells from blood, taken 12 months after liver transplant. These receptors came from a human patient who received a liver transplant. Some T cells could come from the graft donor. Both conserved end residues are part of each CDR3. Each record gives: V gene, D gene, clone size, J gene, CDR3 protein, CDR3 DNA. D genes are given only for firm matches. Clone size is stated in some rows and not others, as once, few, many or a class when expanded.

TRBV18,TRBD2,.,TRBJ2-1,CASSPTQRDYNEQFF,TGTGCCAGCTCACCAACCCAGCGGGATTACAATGAGCAGTTCTTC
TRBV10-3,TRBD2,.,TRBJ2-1,CAIMASGGSYNEQFF,TGTGCCATCATGGCTAGCGGGGGATCCTACAATGAGCAGTTCTTC
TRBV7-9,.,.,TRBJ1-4,CASSLVAGTEKLFF,TGTGCCAGCAGCTTAGTTGCAGGGACGGAAAAACTGTTTTTT
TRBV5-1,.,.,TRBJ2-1,CASSLGGLNEQFF,TGCGCCAGCAGCTTGGGAGGGTTAAACGAGCAGTTCTTC
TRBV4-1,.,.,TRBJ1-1,CASSQDHGARDTEAFF,TGCGCCAGCAGCCAAGATCACGGGGCGCGGGACACTGAAGCTTTCTTT
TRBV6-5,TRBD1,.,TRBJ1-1,CASSYLGTGVNTEAFF,TGTGCCAGCAGTTACTTAGGGACAGGGGTGAACACTGAAGCTTTCTTT
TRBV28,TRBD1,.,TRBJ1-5,CASSLGTGGAVGNQPQHF,TGTGCCAGCAGTTTAGGGACAGGGGGCGCGGTGGGGAATCAGCCCCAGCATTTT
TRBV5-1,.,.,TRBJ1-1,CASSLYGGTEAFF,TGCGCCAGCAGCTTGTATGGGGGTACTGAAGCTTTCTTT
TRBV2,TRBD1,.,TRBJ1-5,CASKGGAPGKGNQPQHF,TGTGCCAGCAAAGGGGGCGCGCCGGGGAAGGGCAATCAGCCCCAGCATTTT
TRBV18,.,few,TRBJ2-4,CASSPPGASIAKNIQYF,TGTGCCAGCTCACCACCGGGGGCCTCCATAGCCAAAAACATTCAGTACTTC
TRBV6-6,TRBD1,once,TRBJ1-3,CASSWGRTGEGNTIYF,TGTGCCAGCAGTTGGGGGCGGACAGGGGAAGGAAACACCATATATTTT
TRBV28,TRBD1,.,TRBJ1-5,CASYGQGSQPQHF,TGTGCCAGCTATGGACAGGGTAGTCAGCCCCAGCATTTT
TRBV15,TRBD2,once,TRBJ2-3,CATSGGLAADTDTQYF,TGTGCCACCAGCGGGGGACTAGCGGCAGACACAGATACGCAGTATTTT
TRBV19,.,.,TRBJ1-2,CASSLTVSNYGYTF,TGTGCCAGTAGTCTAACAGTTTCTAACTATGGCTACACCTTC
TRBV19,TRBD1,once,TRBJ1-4,CASSEEVGTVNEKLFF,TGTGCCAGTAGTGAAGAGGTCGGGACAGTTAATGAAAAACTGTTTTTT
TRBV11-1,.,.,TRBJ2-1,CASSSLRQGDEQFF,TGTGCCAGCAGCTCCCTTCGACAAGGTGATGAGCAGTTCTTC
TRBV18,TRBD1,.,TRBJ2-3,CASSPKTGVTDTQYF,TGTGCCAGCTCACCAAAGACAGGGGTGACAGATACGCAGTATTTT
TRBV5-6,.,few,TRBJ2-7,CASSLWPGAYEQYF,TGTGCCAGCAGCTTGTGGCCGGGGGCCTACGAGCAGTACTTC
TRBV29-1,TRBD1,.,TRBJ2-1,CSVGGQGSSYNEQFF,TGCAGCGTCGGTGGACAGGGGAGCTCCTACAATGAGCAGTTCTTC
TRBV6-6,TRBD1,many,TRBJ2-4,CASSYGDRGNIQYF,TGTGCCAGCAGTTACGGGGACAGGGGGAACATTCAGTACTTC
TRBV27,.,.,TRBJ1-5,CASSLSFYQPQHF,TGTGCCAGCAGTTTATCATTTTATCAGCCCCAGCATTTT
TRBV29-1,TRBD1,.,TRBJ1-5,CSVTGGDQPQHF,TGCAGCGTCACAGGGGGAGACCAGCCCCAGCATTTT
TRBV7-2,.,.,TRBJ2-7,CASSLGRASYEQYF,TGTGCCAGCAGCTTAGGTCGCGCCTCCTACGAGCAGTACTTC
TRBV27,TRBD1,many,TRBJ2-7,CASSSRQGSSYEQYF,TGTGCCAGCAGTTCCCGACAGGGAAGCTCCTACGAGCAGTACTTC
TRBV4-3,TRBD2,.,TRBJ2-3,CASSQGSLAGATQYF,TGCGCCAGCAGCCAAGGGAGCCTAGCGGGAGCTACGCAGTATTTT
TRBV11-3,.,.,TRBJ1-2,CASSDRGALGSGYTF,TGTGCCAGCAGCGACCGGGGGGCACTGGGGTCTGGCTACACCTTC
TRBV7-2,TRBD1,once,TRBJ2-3,CASSLVTGGTDTQYF,TGTGCCAGCAGCTTAGTGACAGGGGGTACAGATACGCAGTATTTT
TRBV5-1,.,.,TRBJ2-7,CASSLDRAVEQYF,TGCGCCAGCAGCTTGGACAGGGCGGTCGAGCAGTACTTC
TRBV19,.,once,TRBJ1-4,CASSGYRATNEKLFF,TGTGCCAGTAGTGGATACAGGGCAACTAATGAAAAACTGTTTTTT
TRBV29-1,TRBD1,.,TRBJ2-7,CSVRGLFYEQYF,TGCAGCGTCAGGGGGCTGTTCTACGAGCAGTACTTC
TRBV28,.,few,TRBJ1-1,CASSLGVSAFF,TGTGCCAGCAGTTTAGGGGTATCGGCTTTCTTT
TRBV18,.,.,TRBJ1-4,CASSPDGDEKLFF,TGTGCCAGCTCACCCGACGGTGATGAAAAACTGTTTTTT
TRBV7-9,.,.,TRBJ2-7,CASSLAASLPYEQYF,TGTGCCAGCAGCTTAGCGGCTAGCTTGCCCTACGAGCAGTACTTC
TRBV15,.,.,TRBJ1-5,CATSWGQSNQPQHF,TGTGCCACCAGCTGGGGACAAAGCAATCAGCCCCAGCATTTT
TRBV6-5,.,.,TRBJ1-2,CASSPEAGSYGYTF,TGTGCCAGCAGCCCGGAGGCAGGGAGCTATGGCTACACCTTC
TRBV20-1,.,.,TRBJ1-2,CSARLGNGYTF,TGCAGTGCTAGATTGGGGAATGGCTACACCTTC
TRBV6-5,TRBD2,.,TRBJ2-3,CASSFAGATSTDTQYF,TGTGCCAGCAGTTTTGCGGGAGCCACTAGCACAGATACGCAGTATTTT
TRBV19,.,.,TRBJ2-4,CASSIQLAKNIQYF,TGTGCCAGTAGTATTCAGTTAGCCAAAAACATTCAGTACTTC
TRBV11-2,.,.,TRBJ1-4,CASSSGPFRGEKLFF,TGTGCCAGCAGCTCGGGGCCGTTTCGAGGCGAAAAACTGTTTTTT
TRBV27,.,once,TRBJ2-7,CASSFEGGQNLAYEQYF,TGTGCCAGCAGTTTTGAGGGCGGACAGAACCTCGCCTACGAGCAGTACTTC
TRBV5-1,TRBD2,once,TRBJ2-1,CASSLVVSGSNEQFF,TGCGCCAGCAGCTTGGTGGTTAGCGGGTCCAATGAGCAGTTCTTC
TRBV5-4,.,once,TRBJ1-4,CASSLGSGGMDEKLFF,TGTGCCAGCAGCTTGGGCTCCGGGGGGATGGATGAAAAACTGTTTTTT
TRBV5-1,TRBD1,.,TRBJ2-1,CASSLQTGDYNEQFF,TGCGCCAGCAGCCTCCAGACAGGGGACTACAATGAGCAGTTCTTC
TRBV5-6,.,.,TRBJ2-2,CASSLETGELFF,TGTGCCAGCAGCTTGGAAACCGGGGAGCTGTTTTTT
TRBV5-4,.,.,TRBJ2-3,CASSLLAYTDTQYF,TGTGCCAGCAGCTTGTTAGCTTACACAGATACGCAGTATTTT
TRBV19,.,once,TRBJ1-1,CASSTLGVNTEAFF,TGTGCCAGTAGTACTCTAGGTGTGAACACTGAAGCTTTCTTT
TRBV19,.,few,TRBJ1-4,CASSSPLNEKLFF,TGTGCCAGTAGTTCCCCCCTCAATGAAAAACTGTTTTTT
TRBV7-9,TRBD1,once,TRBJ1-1,CASSGMGQGLNTEAFF,TGTGCCAGCAGCGGCATGGGACAGGGCCTTAACACTGAAGCTTTCTTT
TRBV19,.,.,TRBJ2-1,CASSTEGRDEQFF,TGTGCCAGTAGTACAGAGGGCAGGGATGAGCAGTTCTTC
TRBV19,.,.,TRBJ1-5,CASSMALGSNQPQHF,TGTGCCAGTAGTATGGCGCTTGGTAGCAATCAGCCCCAGCATTTT
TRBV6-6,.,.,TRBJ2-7,CASSTPGLPYEQYF,TGTGCCAGCAGTACTCCGGGGCTCCCCTACGAGCAGTACTTC
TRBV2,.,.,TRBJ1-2,CASSEGEDYGYTF,TGTGCCAGCAGTGAGGGGGAGGACTATGGCTACACCTTC
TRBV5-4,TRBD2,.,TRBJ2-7,CASRPGLAGPYEQYF,TGTGCCAGCAGACCGGGACTAGCGGGCCCCTACGAGCAGTACTTC
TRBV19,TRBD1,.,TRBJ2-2,CASSMSGGTGELFF,TGTGCCAGTAGTATGTCAGGGGGCACCGGGGAGCTGTTTTTT
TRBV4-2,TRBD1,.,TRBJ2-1,CASSRDSNEQFF,TGTGCCAGCAGCAGGGACAGCAATGAGCAGTTCTTC